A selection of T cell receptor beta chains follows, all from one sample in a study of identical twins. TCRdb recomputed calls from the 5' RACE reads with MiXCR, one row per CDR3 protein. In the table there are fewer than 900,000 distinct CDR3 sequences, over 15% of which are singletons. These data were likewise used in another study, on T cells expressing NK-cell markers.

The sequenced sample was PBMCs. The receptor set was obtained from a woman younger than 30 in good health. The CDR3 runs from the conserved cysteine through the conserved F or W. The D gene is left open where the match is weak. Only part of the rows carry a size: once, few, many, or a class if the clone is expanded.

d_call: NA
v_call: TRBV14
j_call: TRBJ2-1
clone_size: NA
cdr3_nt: TGTGCCAGCAGCTCCGGACAGCCGGGAAGTGAGCAGTTCTTC
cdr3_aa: CASSSGQPGSEQFF

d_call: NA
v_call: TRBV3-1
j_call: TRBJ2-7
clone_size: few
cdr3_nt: TGTGCCAGCAGCCAAACCCACTCATGGCAGTACTTC
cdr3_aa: CASSQTHSWQYF

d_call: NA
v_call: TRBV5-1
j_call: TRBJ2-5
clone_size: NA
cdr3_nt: TGCGCCAGCAGTTTTGATAGCAGTTGGTACTTC
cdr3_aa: CASSFDSSWYF

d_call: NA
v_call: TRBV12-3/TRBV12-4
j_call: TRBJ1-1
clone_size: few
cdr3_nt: TGTGCCAGCAGTCCCCAACAGGGCACTGAAGCTTTCTTT
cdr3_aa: CASSPQQGTEAFF

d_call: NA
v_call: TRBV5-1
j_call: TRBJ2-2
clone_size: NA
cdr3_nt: TGCGCCAGCAGCTTGGCCACTCTAACCGGGGAGCTGTTTTTT
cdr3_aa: CASSLATLTGELFF

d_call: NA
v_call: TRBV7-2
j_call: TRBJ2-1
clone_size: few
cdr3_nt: TGTGCCAGCAGCACCCAGCTAGGGGATGAGCAGTTCTTC
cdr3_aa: CASSTQLGDEQFF

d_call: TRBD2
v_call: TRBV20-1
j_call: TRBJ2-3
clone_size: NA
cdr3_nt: TGCAGTGCGCCACCTAGCGGGGTTGCAGATACGCAGTATTTT
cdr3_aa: CSAPPSGVADTQYF

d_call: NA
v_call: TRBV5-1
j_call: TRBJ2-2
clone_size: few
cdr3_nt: TGCGCCAGCAGCTTGGAGCAGGGGACCGGGGAGCTGTTTTTT
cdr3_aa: CASSLEQGTGELFF

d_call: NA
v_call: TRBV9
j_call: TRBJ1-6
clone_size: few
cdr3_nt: TGTGCCAGCAGCGTGGGGGACCCCCTACTTCCCCTCCACTTT
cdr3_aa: CASSVGDPLLPLHF

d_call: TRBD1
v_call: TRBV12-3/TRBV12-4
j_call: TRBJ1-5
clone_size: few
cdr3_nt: TGTGCCAGCAGCCTACAGGGGGCAAGGCAGCCCCAGCATTTT
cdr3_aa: CASSLQGARQPQHF

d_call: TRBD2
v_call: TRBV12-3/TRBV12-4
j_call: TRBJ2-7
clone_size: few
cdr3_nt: TGTGCCAGCAGTCAGGGACTAGCGGTCTCTGAGCAGTACTTC
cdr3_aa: CASSQGLAVSEQYF

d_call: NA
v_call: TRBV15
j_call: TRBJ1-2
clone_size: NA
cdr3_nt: TGTGCCACCAGCTCAGCAGGGAGTGAACGTGGCTACACCTTC
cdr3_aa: CATSSAGSERGYTF

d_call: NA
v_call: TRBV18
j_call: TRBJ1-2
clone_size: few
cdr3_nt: TGTGCCAGCTCACCGTTCCGGGATGGGACCTTTGCCTATGGCTACACCTTC
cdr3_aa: CASSPFRDGTFAYGYTF

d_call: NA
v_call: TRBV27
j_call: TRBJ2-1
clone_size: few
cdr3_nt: TGTGCCAGCAGTTTTAACGGGCAGGCCTACAATGAGCAGTTCTTC
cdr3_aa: CASSFNGQAYNEQFF

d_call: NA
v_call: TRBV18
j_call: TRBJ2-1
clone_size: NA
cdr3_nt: TGTGCCAGCTCACCAAAAGGCCAGGGAGGAGGGGAGCAGTTCTTC
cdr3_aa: CASSPKGQGGGEQFF

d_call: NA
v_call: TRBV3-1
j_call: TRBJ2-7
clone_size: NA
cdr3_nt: TGTGCCAGCAGCCAAGACCCGGACTTCTACGAGCAGTACTTC
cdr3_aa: CASSQDPDFYEQYF

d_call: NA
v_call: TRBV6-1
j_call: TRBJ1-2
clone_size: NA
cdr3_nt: TGTGCCAGCAGAAAGACAGACAGTCACTATGGCTACACCTTC
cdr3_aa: CASRKTDSHYGYTF

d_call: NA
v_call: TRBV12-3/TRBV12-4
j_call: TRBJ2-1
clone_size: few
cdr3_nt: TGTGCCAGCAGTTTCGAGGGCGATGAGCAGTTCTTC
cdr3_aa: CASSFEGDEQFF

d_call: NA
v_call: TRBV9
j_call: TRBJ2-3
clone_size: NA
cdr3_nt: TGTGCCAGCAGCCCCCTGGGGGGGCCTTCAGATACGCAGTATTTT
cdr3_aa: CASSPLGGPSDTQYF

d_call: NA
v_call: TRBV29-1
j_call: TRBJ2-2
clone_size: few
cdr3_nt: TGCAGCGTCAGGGTGAACACCGGGGAGCTGTTTTTT
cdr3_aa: CSVRVNTGELFF

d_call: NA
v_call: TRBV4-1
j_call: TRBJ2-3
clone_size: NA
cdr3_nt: TGCGCCAGCAGCCCCGCGGCGCGGGACCCTAGCACAGATACGCAGTATTTT
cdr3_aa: CASSPAARDPSTDTQYF

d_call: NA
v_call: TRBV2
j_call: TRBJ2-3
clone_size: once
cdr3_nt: TGTGCCAGCAGTGATAGGGTTAGCACAGATACGCAGTATTTT
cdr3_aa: CASSDRVSTDTQYF

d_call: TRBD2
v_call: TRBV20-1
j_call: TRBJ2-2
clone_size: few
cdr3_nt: TGCAGTGCTAGAGCTAGCGGGAGAGACACCGGGGAGCTGTTTTTT
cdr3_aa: CSARASGRDTGELFF

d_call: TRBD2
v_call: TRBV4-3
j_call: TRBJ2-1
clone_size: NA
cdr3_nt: TGCGCCAGCAGCCAGTCGACTAGCACCTACAATGAGCAGTTCTTC
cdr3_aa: CASSQSTSTYNEQFF

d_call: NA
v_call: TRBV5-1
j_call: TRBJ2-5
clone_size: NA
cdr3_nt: TGCGCCAGCAGTCCCCAGGGAACTTACCAAGAGACCCAGTACTTC
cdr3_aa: CASSPQGTYQETQYF

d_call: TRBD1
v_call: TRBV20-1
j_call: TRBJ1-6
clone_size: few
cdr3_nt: TGCAGTGCCTCGGGACAGAATAATTCACCCCTCCACTTT
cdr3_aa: CSASGQNNSPLHF

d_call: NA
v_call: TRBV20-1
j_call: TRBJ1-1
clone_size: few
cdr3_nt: TGCAGTGCCCCCAAACAGGGATACACTGAAGCTTTCTTT
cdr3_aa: CSAPKQGYTEAFF

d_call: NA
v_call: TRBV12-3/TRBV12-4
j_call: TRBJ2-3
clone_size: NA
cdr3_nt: TGTGCCAGCACCTTAAGTGGCTATACGCAGTATTTT
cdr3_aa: CASTLSGYTQYF

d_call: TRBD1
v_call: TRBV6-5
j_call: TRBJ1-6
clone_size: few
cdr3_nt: TGTGCCAGCAGTTTTGCAACCGGGACAGGGGGTTCGAATTCACCCCTCCACTTT
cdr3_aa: CASSFATGTGGSNSPLHF

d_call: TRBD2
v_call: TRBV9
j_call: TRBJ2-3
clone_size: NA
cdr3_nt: TGTGCCAGCAGCGTATCGGGGACTAGCGGGGGGATCACAGATACGCAGTATTTT
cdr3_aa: CASSVSGTSGGITDTQYF

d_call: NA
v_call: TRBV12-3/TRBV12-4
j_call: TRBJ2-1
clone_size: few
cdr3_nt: TGTGCAGGGGGGAGTGCGCGTGAGCAGTTCTTC
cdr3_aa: CAGGSAREQFF

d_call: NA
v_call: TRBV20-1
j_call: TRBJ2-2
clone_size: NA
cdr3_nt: TGCAGTGCTGGTCAAACGAACACCGGGGAGCTGTTTTTT
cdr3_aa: CSAGQTNTGELFF

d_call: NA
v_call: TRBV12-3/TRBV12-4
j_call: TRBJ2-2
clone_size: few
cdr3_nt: TGTGCCAGCAGCCGTCGGGCGGCCGGGGAGCTGTTTTTT
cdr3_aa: CASSRRAAGELFF

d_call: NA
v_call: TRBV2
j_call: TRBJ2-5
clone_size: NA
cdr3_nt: TGTGCCAGCAGTGCAGGATCGGTCCAAGAGACCCAGTACTTC
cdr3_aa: CASSAGSVQETQYF

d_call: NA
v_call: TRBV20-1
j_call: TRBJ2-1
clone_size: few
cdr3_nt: TGCAGTGCCCTGAGCGGAGAGCAGTTCTTC
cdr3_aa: CSALSGEQFF

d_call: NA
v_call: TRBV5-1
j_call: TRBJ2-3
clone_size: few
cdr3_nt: TGCGCCAGTACACCTCTAGAGAGCACAGATACGCAGTATTTT
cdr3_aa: CASTPLESTDTQYF

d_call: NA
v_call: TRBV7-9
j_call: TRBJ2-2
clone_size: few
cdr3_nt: TGTGCCAGCAGCTTAGCGGCGGGACAACACACCGGGGAGCTGTTTTTT
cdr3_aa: CASSLAAGQHTGELFF

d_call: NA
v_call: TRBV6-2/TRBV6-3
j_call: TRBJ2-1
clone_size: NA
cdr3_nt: TGTGCCAGCAGTTCCCGGTCCGACAATGAGCAGTTCTTC
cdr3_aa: CASSSRSDNEQFF

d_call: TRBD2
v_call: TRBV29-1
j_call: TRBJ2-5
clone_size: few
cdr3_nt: TGCAGCGTTGCCCGTACTAGCGGGAGGAAGAAGACCCAGTACTTC
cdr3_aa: CSVARTSGRKKTQYF

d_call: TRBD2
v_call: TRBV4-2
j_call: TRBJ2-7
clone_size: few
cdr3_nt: TGTGCCAGCAGCCTATCATCAGGACTAGTCCCTACCAAGCAGTACTTC
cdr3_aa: CASSLSSGLVPTKQYF

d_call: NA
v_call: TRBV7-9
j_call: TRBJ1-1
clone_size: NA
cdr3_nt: TGTGCCAGCAGCTTTCCCCCGTTTGGGGGGAGCACTGAAGCTTTCTTT
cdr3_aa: CASSFPPFGGSTEAFF

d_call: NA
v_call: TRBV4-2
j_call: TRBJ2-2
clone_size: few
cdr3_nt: TGTGCCAGCAGCCAAGTAACGGGGGCAGGGGCCGGGGAGCTGTTTTTT
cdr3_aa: CASSQVTGAGAGELFF

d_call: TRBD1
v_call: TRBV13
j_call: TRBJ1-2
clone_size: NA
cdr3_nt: TGTACCAGCAGCGAGAGACAGGGGGCGAGTGGCTACACCTTC
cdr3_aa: CTSSERQGASGYTF

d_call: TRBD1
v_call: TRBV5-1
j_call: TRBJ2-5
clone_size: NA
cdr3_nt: TGCGCCAGCAGCTTCAGGACAGGGCGACAAGAGACCCAGTACTTC
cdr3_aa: CASSFRTGRQETQYF

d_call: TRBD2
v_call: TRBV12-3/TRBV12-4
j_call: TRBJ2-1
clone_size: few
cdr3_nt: TGTGCCAGCAGCAGGGAGGGAAGCTCCTACAATGAGCAGTTCTTC
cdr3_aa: CASSREGSSYNEQFF

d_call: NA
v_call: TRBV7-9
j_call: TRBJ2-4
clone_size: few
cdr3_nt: TGTGCCAGCACCCAAGACAGTCCCCAAAACATTCAGTACTTC
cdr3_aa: CASTQDSPQNIQYF

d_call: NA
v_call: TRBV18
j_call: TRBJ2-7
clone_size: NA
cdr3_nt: TGTGCCAGCTCACCAATGGGCGACAGGATAGAGCAGTACTTC
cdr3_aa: CASSPMGDRIEQYF

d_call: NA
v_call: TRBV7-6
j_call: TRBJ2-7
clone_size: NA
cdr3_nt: TGTGCCAGCAGTCAGGGAGGGGGACAGTCTTCCTACGAGCAGTACTTC
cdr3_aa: CASSQGGGQSSYEQYF

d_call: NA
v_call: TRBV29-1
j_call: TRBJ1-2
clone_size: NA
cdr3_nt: TGCAGCGTTGAAGAGGTCAGTTCTAACTATGGCTACACCTTC
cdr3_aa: CSVEEVSSNYGYTF

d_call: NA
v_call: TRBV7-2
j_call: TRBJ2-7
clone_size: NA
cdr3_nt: TGTGCCAGCAGCAATGGGGCTTGGGTTAACGACGAGCAGTACTTC
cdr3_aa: CASSNGAWVNDEQYF

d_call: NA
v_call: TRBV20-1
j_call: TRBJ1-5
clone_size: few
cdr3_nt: TGCAGTGCTAGAGCACTATATAGCAATCAGCCCCAGCATTTT
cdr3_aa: CSARALYSNQPQHF

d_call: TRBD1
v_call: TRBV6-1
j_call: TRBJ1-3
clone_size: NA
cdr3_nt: TGTGCCAGCACCCTCACAGGGGGTCAATCGGGAAACACCATATATTTT
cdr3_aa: CASTLTGGQSGNTIYF

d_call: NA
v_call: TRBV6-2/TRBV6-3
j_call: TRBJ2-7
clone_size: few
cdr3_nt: TGTGCCAGCAGCCTCGGGCGGGCCGGGGAGAGTTACGAGCAGTACTTC
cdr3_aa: CASSLGRAGESYEQYF

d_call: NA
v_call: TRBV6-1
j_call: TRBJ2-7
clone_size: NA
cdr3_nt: TGTGCCAGCAGTACCGGCCCATCTTACATCTTAAGCTCCTACGAGCAGTACTTC
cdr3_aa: CASSTGPSYILSSYEQYF

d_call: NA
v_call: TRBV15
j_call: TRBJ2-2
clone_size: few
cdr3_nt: TGTGCCACCAGCAGAGATCTATATAACACCGGGGAGCTGTTTTTT
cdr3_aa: CATSRDLYNTGELFF

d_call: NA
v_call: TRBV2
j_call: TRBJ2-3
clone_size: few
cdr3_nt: TGTGCCAGCAGTGAAGGAGGATCCACAGATACGCAGTATTTT
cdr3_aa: CASSEGGSTDTQYF

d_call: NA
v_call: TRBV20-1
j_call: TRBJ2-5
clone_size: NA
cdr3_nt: TGCAGTGCTAGTCTTCCAGGGGTGGTCCAAGAGACCCAGTACTTC
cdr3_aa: CSASLPGVVQETQYF

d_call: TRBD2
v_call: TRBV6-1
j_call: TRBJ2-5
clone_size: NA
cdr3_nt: TGTGCCAGCAGGCGGGGCGGGAGGGCCTTAAAGGAGACCCAGTACTTC
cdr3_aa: CASRRGGRALKETQYF

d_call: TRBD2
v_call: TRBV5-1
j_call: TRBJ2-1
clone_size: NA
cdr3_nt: TGCGCCAGCACCTCCCCGTCGGGGGGGGAGGTTGAGCAGTTCTTC
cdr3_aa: CASTSPSGGEVEQFF